This TCR beta chain was captured by sequencing in a study of post-analysis software for immune sequencing data. Whole-study context: In terms of disease course, relapsing-remitting, secondary progressive and progressive-relapsing multiple sclerosis were included. The study, taken as a whole, reports: For normalized Chao1 diversity, multiple sclerosis patients scored significantly lower than controls did. A few TRBV segments occurring more often in patients than controls included TRBV5-6, TRBV5-1 and TRBV20-1. Samples from a shared batch, those prepared together, strongly co-clustered by F measure.

Unique molecular identifiers had been added to the TCR beta cDNA libraries. The source material, roughly 0.9 to 11 million T cells, gave rise to approximately 520,000 cDNA molecules. From the PCR reads, TCRdb called clonotypes with MiXCR, one entry per CDR3 protein. The repertoire has 250,000 to 300,000 distinct CDR3 sequences, 35% to 45% of them found once; the top ten carry less than 6%. This clonotype has only a few counts. What it binds is unknown. Germline assignment: CDR1 SEHNR and CDR2 FQNEAQ (reference sequence). This CDR3 spans 13 amino acids. Trimming stripped 5 bases from V and 9 bases from J, with 13 bases between.

Sequenced: blood. The receptor's source is a girl aged 5-17 years with multiple sclerosis. The chain recombines TRBV7-9 with TRBJ1-4, with D possibly TRBD1 on 5 matching bases. The CDR3 nucleotides are TGTGCCAGCAGCCCTCCGGGGCGCCAAAAACTGTTTTTT. Translated, it gives CASSPPGRQKLFF.